The TCR beta chain described here comes from a study of shared clonotypes between healthy human individuals. The CDR3 totals 14 residues. V was clipped by 4 bases and J by 1 base, with 9 bases between them. Germline V CDR1 and CDR2: MNHEY, SMNVEV (reference sequence). In the naive CD8 group, cells lacked CD45RO and were positively selected for CCR7, so terminally differentiated effector memory CD45RA+ cells were left out. Sequencing was performed with immunoSEQ multiplex PCR; in TCRdb, only in-frame clones are kept and a portion is missing. Of about 2.2 million clones listed, just under 95% are singletons.

The sequenced sample consisted of naive CD8+ T cells from PBMCs. The rearrangement joins TRBV27 to TRBJ2-3; D remains ambiguous. This clonotype originated in a man younger than 35 in good health. Some clones in this sample may be carry-over from other donors' samples. The CDR3 reads CASSSLLRTDTQYF. DNA for the CDR3: TGTGCCAGCAGTTCCCTACTACGCACAGATACGCAGTATTTT.